Each of the 13 T cell receptor beta chains below was sequenced from the same sample in a study of blood T cells in healthy people across ages. A J-beta primer mix and a sample-barcoded 5' primer were used in a second PCR of roughly 6 to 11 cycles. TCRdb passed the 5' RACE reads through MiXCR, listing each CDR3 protein once. The sample holds 650,000 to 950,000 distinct CDR3 sequences, under 55% seen once. Material for sequencing was blood. The receptor source for this set is a man aged 55 to 70 in good health.

V gene TRBV20-1 combines with J gene TRBJ2-7; weak D call: TRBD1 (8 bases). Trimming cost V 0 bases and J 4 bases, with 19 bases left between them. The CDR3 spans 16 residues. Germline CDR1 is DFQATT and CDR2 is SNEGSKA (reference sequence). The CDR3 loop reads CSARENRGGSLYEQYF. CDR3 in DNA: TGCAGTGCTAGAGAAAACAGGGGGGGTAGCTTATACGAGCAGTACTTC.

This rearrangement joins TRBV4-3 to TRBJ2-2, with TRBD1 as a possible D gene (6 bases). Trimming stripped 0 bases from V and 1 base from J, with 9 bases between. This CDR3 spans 16 amino acids. The germline V gene has CDR1 LGHNA and CDR2 YSLEER. For the CDR3, the DNA is TGCGCCAGCAGCCAAGATAGACAGGAGAACACCGGGGAGCTGTTTTTT. This gives the protein CASSQDRQENTGELFF.

CDR3 DNA: TGTGCCAGCAGTCCGAGGTCGGACATTTCGTCGGATGGCTACACCTTC. This sequence encodes CASSPRSDISSDGYTF. The chain uses TRBV6-2 or TRBV6-3 and TRBJ1-2; the D gene is possibly TRBD1 (5 bases). Germline V lookup: CDR1 MNHEY, CDR2 SVGEGT. The V end lost 5 bases, the J end lost 6 bases, and 22 bases lay between the germline ends. The CDR3 has 16 amino acids.

This chain connects TRBV7-9 to TRBJ2-4; the D gene is possibly TRBD2 (5 bases). Germline CDR1 is SEHNR and CDR2 is FQNEAQ (reference sequence). There are 12 residues in the CDR3. Trimming removed 3 bases at V and 12 bases at J, with 12 bases between. The CDR3 nucleotides read TGTGCCAGCAGCTTGGACTTGGGCAGTCAGTACTTC. Amino acid sequence: CASSLDLGSQYF.

This clonotype was detected only a few times. The rearrangement joins TRBV15 to TRBJ2-3; D may be TRBD2 (6 bases). The CDR3 length is 15 residues. Germline CDR1 reads LNHNV; CDR2 reads YYDKDF (reference sequence). V lost 0 bases and J 4 bases, leaving 11 bases between the germline ends. The CDR3 nucleotides are TGTGCCACCAGCAGAGATGGGGCTAGCGCAGATACGCAGTATTTT. This encodes CATSRDGASADTQYF.

This clonotype was counted only a few times. The chain combines TRBV11-2 with TRBJ1-4; D perhaps matches TRBD1 (6 bases). The germline V and J ends were trimmed by 0 bases and 6 bases, with 14 bases remaining between them. This CDR3 is 16 amino acids long. Germline CDR1 and CDR2: SGHAT and FQNNGV. CDR3 region: CASSLDRGGVYEKLFF. CDR3 nucleotide sequence: TGTGCCAGCAGCTTAGATCGGGGGGGCGTCTATGAAAAACTGTTTTTT.

The chain combines TRBV6-6 with TRBJ2-7; 7 positions match TRBD2. The CDR3 length is 13 residues. J gave up 2 bases and V 8 bases, and 6 bases lay outside the gene matches. The germline V gene has CDR1 MNHNY and CDR2 SVGAGI (reference sequence). CDR3 nucleotides: TGTGCCAGCGACGGGGGGTTGGCCTACGAGCAGTACTTC. Encoded protein: CASDGGLAYEQYF.

This clonotype has more than one count but fewer than ten. The chain carries TRBV27 and TRBJ2-1; TRBD1 matches at 8 bases. Germline V lookup: CDR1 MNHEY, CDR2 SMNVEV (reference sequence). The CDR3 has 15 amino acids. The junction had 11 bases not matched to a gene; V was cut back by 6 bases and J by 7 bases. CDR3: CASSLLGTGRNEQFF. CDR3 DNA sequence: TGTGCCAGCAGCCTATTAGGGACAGGTCGTAATGAGCAGTTCTTC.

The V and J genes are TRBV6-2 or TRBV6-3 and TRBJ2-1, with D unresolved. CDR1 is MNHEY and CDR2 is SVGEGT in the germline V gene. The CDR3 is 16 amino acids. Trimming took off 1 base at V and 0 bases at J, with 10 bases between the two ends. Written as DNA, the CDR3 is TGTGCCAGCAGTTACTTGGTCCGGAGCTCCTACAATGAGCAGTTCTTC. This gives the protein CASSYLVRSSYNEQFF.

The rearrangement uses TRBV20-1 and TRBJ1-6; D gene unclear. The CDR3 extends over 15 amino acids. CDR1 DFQATT and CDR2 SNEGSKA come from the germline V gene (reference sequence). The V end lost 4 bases, the J end lost 7 bases, and 17 bases lay between the germline ends. The CDR3 coding sequence is TGCAGTGCTACGGCTCTTGGGGAGGGAAATTCACCCCTCCACTTT. Translating gives CSATALGEGNSPLHF.

V is TRBV12-3 or TRBV12-4 and J is TRBJ1-1, with no clear D. The CDR3 runs 11 residues. Trimming shortened V by 3 bases and J by 2 bases, and 1 base separated the two germline ends. CDR3 DNA sequence: TGTGCCAGCAGTTTCAACACTGAAGCTTTCTTT. Translation gives CASSFNTEAFF.

The table lists this clonotype with a count of one. V gene TRBV10-3 combines with J gene TRBJ2-1; tentatively, D is TRBD2 (6 bases). V shed 10 bases and J shed 7 bases, with 23 bases lying between them. Germline V CDR1 and CDR2: ENHRY, SYGVKD. This CDR3 contains 15 residues. In DNA form, the CDR3 reads TGTGCCACCCAAGGGGCGGAGGGGATGAAGAATGAGCAGTTCTTC. Translated, it gives CATQGAEGMKNEQFF.

Concerning this clonotype: Germline and junction disagree at one end, which may indicate a read error. The chain links TRBV18 to TRBJ2-7, with D uncertain. The CDR3 has 13 amino acids. The germline gives CDR1 KGHSH, CDR2 LQKENI. For the CDR3, the DNA is TGTGCCGGCTCAACGACCAGGTTCTACGAGCAGTACTTC. Translation: CAGSTTRFYEQYF.